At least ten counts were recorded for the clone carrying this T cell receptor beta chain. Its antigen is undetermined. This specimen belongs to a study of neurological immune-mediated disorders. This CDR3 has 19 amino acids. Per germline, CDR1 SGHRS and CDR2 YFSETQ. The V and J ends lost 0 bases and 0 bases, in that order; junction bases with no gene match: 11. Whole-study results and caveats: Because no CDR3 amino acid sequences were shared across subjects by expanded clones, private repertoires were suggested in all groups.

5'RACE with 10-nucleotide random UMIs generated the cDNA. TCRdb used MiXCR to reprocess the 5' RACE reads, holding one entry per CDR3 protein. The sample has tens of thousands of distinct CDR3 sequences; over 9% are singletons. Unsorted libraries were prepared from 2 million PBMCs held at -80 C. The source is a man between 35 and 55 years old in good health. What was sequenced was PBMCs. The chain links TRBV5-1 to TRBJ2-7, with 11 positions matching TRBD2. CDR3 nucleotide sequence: TGCGCCAGCAGCTTGGAACCGCTAGCGGGAGGCTTTAACTCCTACGAGCAGTACTTC. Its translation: CASSLEPLAGGFNSYEQYF.